What follows are 22 T cell receptor beta chains derived from one specimen sequenced in a study of T cells in Graves' hyperthyroidism and ophthalmopathy. TCR beta CDR3 regions were amplified from RNA. HTBI primers were the set used in a first-round RT-PCR of the TCR CDR3. TCRdb called the multiplex PCR reads again in MiXCR, with one record for every CDR3 protein. The sample records fewer than 850,000 distinct CDR3 sequences, 17% being singletons. The material sequenced was blood. These TCRs come from a man between 45 and 60 years old with Graves' hyperthyroidism.

J is TRBJ2-7 and V is TRBV4-1; 13 bases agree with TRBD2. From germline, CDR1 is MGHRA and CDR2 YSYEKL. The length of the CDR3 is 16 residues. Germline trimming cut 4 bases from V and 3 bases from J; bases unmatched to any gene: 6. CDR3 nucleotide sequence: TGCGCCAGCAGCCCCGGACTAGCGGGAGTGTACTACGAGCAGTACTTC. This sequence encodes CASSPGLAGVYYEQYF.

This clonotype was recorded a few times. The chain recombines TRBV28 with TRBJ1-2; 8 bases line up with TRBD1. The length of the CDR3 is 17 residues. V lost 1 base to trimming and J lost 4 bases; unmatched junction nucleotides: 11. Germline values: CDR1 MDHEN, CDR2 SYDVKM. The CDR3 region is CASSLFLGQGLSYGYTF. The CDR3 bases are TGTGCCAGCAGTTTATTTCTCGGACAGGGCCTCTCCTATGGCTACACCTTC.

In its sample, this clonotype was seen many times. The V and J genes are TRBV7-2 and TRBJ1-2, with a weak D call TRBD1 (5 bases). Trimming stripped 5 bases from V and 6 bases from J, with 22 bases between. CDR3 length: 16 amino acids. Germline values: CDR1 SGHTA, CDR2 FQGNSA. The chain's CDR3 is CASSPRGTVSGDGYTF. Written as DNA, the CDR3 is TGTGCCAGCAGCCCGCGGGGGACGGTATCCGGAGATGGCTACACCTTC. The full variable domain, completed using reference TRBV7-2 and TRBJ1-2, is GAGVSQSPSNKVTEKGKDVELRCDPISGHTALYWYRQSLGQGLEFLIYFQGNSAPDKSGLPSDRFSAERTGGSVSTLTIQRTQQEDSAVYLCASSPRGTVSGDGYTFGSGTRLTVV.

This sequence joins TRBV6-1 and TRBJ2-6, with D maybe TRBD1 (6 bases). V was shortened by 4 bases and J by 2 bases, with 12 bases between the two germline ends. The CDR3 sequence is 16 residues long. CDR1 is MNHNS, CDR2 SASEGT, per germline. The CDR3 protein is CASSVQGFTGANVLTF. The CDR3 DNA sequence: TGTGCCAGCAGTGTACAGGGTTTTACTGGGGCCAACGTCCTGACTTTC.

The rearrangement joins TRBV20-1 to TRBJ2-7, with D unresolved. CDR3 length: 13 amino acids. Germline lookup yields CDR1 DFQATT and CDR2 SNEGSKA (reference sequence). V gave up 3 bases and J gave up 0 bases, with 9 bases separating them. CDR3 in DNA: TGCAGTGCTAGGACCTTCAGCTCCTACGAGCAGTACTTC. Encoded protein: CSARTFSSYEQYF.

With respect to this clonotype: One base away lies a much larger clone, so this may be a sequencing read error. The rearrangement joins TRBV5-1 to TRBJ1-4; 7 bases align to TRBD1. The CDR3 totals 14 residues. V shed 1 base and J 4 bases; nucleotides not matched to a gene: 1. CDR1 and CDR2 from the germline V gene are SGHRS and YFSETQ. In DNA form, the CDR3 reads TGCGCCAGCAGCTTGACAGGGGATAATGAAAAACTGTTTTTT. Encoded protein: CASSLTGDNEKLFF.

This clonotype has more than one count but fewer than ten. The CDR3 sequence: CASSPVWSGANVLTF. CDR3 bases: TGCGCCAGCAGCCCGGTCTGGTCTGGGGCCAACGTCCTGACTTTC. This chain connects TRBV4-1 to TRBJ2-6; D gene unclear. The CDR3 has 15 residues. V gave up 4 bases and J gave up 1 base, with 8 bases separating them. The germline CDR1 and CDR2 sequences are MGHRA and YSYEKL.

The sample holds many counts of this clonotype. This chain connects TRBV3-1 to TRBJ2-7, with D perhaps matching TRBD1 (6 bases). This CDR3 spans 13 amino acids. CDR1 is LGHDT, CDR2 YNNKEL, per germline (reference sequence). Trimming took off 3 bases at V and 4 bases at J, with 10 bases between the two ends. CDR3 loop: CASSQGHRYEQYF. CDR3 coding DNA: TGTGCCAGCAGCCAGGGACATAGATACGAGCAGTACTTC.

This clonotype was counted a few times. V is TRBV7-2 and J is TRBJ1-5; no firm D call. This CDR3 is 16 amino acids long. Germline V gene data show CDR1 as SGHTA and CDR2 as FQGNSA. V was shortened by 0 bases and J by 0 bases, with 9 bases between the two germline ends. The CDR3 loop reads CASSLALDVSNQPQHF. The CDR3, as DNA: TGTGCCAGCAGCTTAGCGCTGGACGTTAGCAATCAGCCCCAGCATTTT. Full variable domain (rest looked up from reference TRBV7-2 and TRBJ1-5): GAGVSQSPSNKVTEKGKDVELRCDPISGHTALYWYRQSLGQGLEFLIYFQGNSAPDKSGLPSDRFSAERTGGSVSTLTIQRTQQEDSAVYLCASSLALDVSNQPQHFGDGTRLSIL.

This chain connects TRBV5-1 to TRBJ2-5; D not resolved. CDR1 is SGHRS, CDR2 YFSETQ, per germline. The germline V and J ends were trimmed by 4 bases and 5 bases, with 30 bases remaining between them. The CDR3 is 19 residues long. The CDR3 DNA reads TGCGCCAGCAGCCCGCGGACGGGTCCGATCGGTGGTCCTCAGGAGACCCAGTACTTC. As protein: CASSPRTGPIGGPQETQYF.

This clonotype was observed at least ten times. V and J are TRBV19 and TRBJ1-5, with no clear D. V was trimmed by 0 bases and J by 7 bases, leaving 7 bases between them. The CDR3 sequence is 13 residues long. The germline V gene encodes CDR1 LNHDA and CDR2 SQIVND (reference sequence). CDR3 sequence: CASSIDILQPQHF. CDR3 sequence (DNA): TGTGCCAGTAGTATAGACATTTTGCAGCCCCAGCATTTT.

Ten or more counts support this clonotype. The chain employs TRBV28 and TRBJ2-1; 9 nucleotides match TRBD2. Germline trimming cut 3 bases from V and 0 bases from J; bases unmatched to any gene: 18. CDR3 length: 21 residues. The germline gives CDR1 MDHEN, CDR2 SYDVKM. The CDR3 is CASSFNTGKRGSGSSYNEQFF. In DNA, the CDR3 is TGTGCCAGCAGTTTCAATACAGGGAAGCGCGGTAGCGGGAGCTCCTACAATGAGCAGTTCTTC.

This clonotype has a count of ten or more. One end of the junction is discordant with germline, which a read error may explain. The V and J genes are TRBV20-1 and TRBJ2-7, with 9 nucleotides matching TRBD1. CDR3 length equals 14 residues. Germline CDR1 and CDR2: DFQATT and SNEGSKA (reference sequence). The CDR3 DNA reads TGCAGTGCCAGAGGGGACAGGGACCCCTACGAGCAGTACTTC. Residues: CSARGDRDPYEQYF.

The gene calls are TRBV27 and TRBJ2-1; maybe TRBD2 (5 bases). Deletions cut 0 bases from V and 8 bases from J, with 17 bases between. Germline CDR1 is MNHEY and CDR2 is SMNVEV (reference sequence). The CDR3 totals 16 residues. The CDR3 protein is CASSLSGLAVFYEQFF. The DNA for the CDR3 is TGTGCCAGCAGTTTATCTGGGCTAGCCGTGTTTTATGAGCAGTTCTTC.

This chain connects TRBV6-5 to TRBJ1-2; TRBD1 might be the D (5 bases). The CDR3 runs to 15 residues. V lost 2 bases and J lost 5, with 15 bases in between. Germline CDR1 MNHEY, CDR2 SVGAGI. The CDR3 loop is CASSYEAGTGYGYTF. Written as DNA, the CDR3 is TGTGCCAGCAGTTACGAGGCAGGGACGGGGTATGGCTACACCTTC.

This clonotype occurred a few times. The rearrangement joins TRBV19 to TRBJ1-1; D not certain. Trimming left V 4 bases short and J 0 bases short, with 15 bases between. Germline CDR1 is LNHDA and CDR2 is SQIVND (reference sequence). CDR3 length: 16 residues. The CDR3, as DNA: TGTGCCAGTAGTACCAAAGCTAGGGAACTGAACACTGAAGCTTTCTTT. It translates to CASSTKARELNTEAFF.

This clonotype showed up just a few times. The chain employs TRBV20-1 and TRBJ2-3; TRBD2 aligns across 8 bases. V lost 5 bases and J lost 6; bases outside the gene matches: 7. CDR3 length: 13 amino acids. The germline V gene has CDR1 DFQATT and CDR2 SNEGSKA (reference sequence). The CDR3 sequence is CSAAEREWDTQYF. CDR3 in DNA: TGCAGTGCTGCGGAGCGGGAGTGGGATACGCAGTATTTT.

This clonotype was picked up a small number of times. The chain combines TRBV6-1 with TRBJ2-2; 8 bases are shared with TRBD2. From germline, CDR1 is MNHNS and CDR2 SASEGT. J lost 3 bases, V lost 5 bases, and 11 bases had no gene match. The CDR3 is made up of 17 amino acids. The CDR3 DNA follows: TGTGCCAGCAGTATCGGCAGCGGGAGCATCTACACCGGGGAGCTGTTTTTT. Its translation is CASSIGSGSIYTGELFF.

This clonotype has a count of ten or more. V usage is TRBV2 and J usage is TRBJ2-2; 7 bases are shared with TRBD1. Per the germline V gene, CDR1 is SNHLY and CDR2 is FYNNEI. The CDR3 is 13 amino acids. J lost 6 bases, V lost 5 bases, and 3 bases had no gene match. The CDR3 spells CASSYTGAGELFF. CDR3 coding DNA: TGTGCCAGCAGTTACACAGGGGCCGGGGAGCTGTTTTTT.

Comment on this clonotype: This sequence may be a read error, since a much larger clone differs from it by one base. The CDR3 here is CASTRDLGQGLHNYGYTF. The CDR3 DNA sequence: TGTGCCAGCACCAGAGACTTGGGACAGGGGCTTCATAACTATGGCTACACCTTC. The chain has TRBV6-1 and TRBJ1-2; 10 nucleotides align to TRBD1. CDR1 and CDR2 from the germline V gene are MNHNS and SASEGT. The CDR3 is made up of 18 amino acids. V was clipped by 7 bases and J by 1 base; unmatched bases: 15.

The sample holds many counts of this clonotype. This rearrangement joins TRBV6-1 to TRBJ2-2; 8 nucleotides line up with TRBD2. Per the germline V gene, CDR1 is MNHNS and CDR2 is SASEGT. Trimming cost V 9 bases and J 0 bases; bases outside gene matches: 6. CDR3 length: 15 residues. CDR3 nucleotides: TGTGCCAGTACCTCGGGACTAGCGAACACCGGGGAGCTGTTTTTT. Protein product: CASTSGLANTGELFF.

A few counts support this clonotype. The chain joins TRBV3-1 to TRBJ2-4; no reliable D call. This CDR3 is 15 amino acids long. Trimming cost V 3 bases and J 0 bases, with 9 bases left between them. Germline V CDR1 and CDR2: LGHDT, YNNKEL (reference sequence). The CDR3 sequence: CASSQQTLAKNIQYF. CDR3 nucleotide sequence: TGTGCCAGCAGCCAGCAGACCCTAGCCAAAAACATTCAGTACTTC.